This T cell receptor (beta chain) was sequenced for a study of blood T cell repertoires in COVID-19. Study-wide background: The samples span acute and convalescent COVID-19 from the United States, Italy and Spain. Sample material is recorded as cDNA or gDNA derived from T cells, B-cell-depleted T cells, or PBMCs.

The CDR3 consists of 16 residues. Germline CDR1 is LNHDA and CDR2 is SQIVND (reference sequence). The junction had 11 bases not matched to a gene; V was cut back by 3 bases and J by 10 bases. Per the study methods: Nucleated cell number was recorded as an estimate derived from reference gene primer amplification. Generated by immunoSEQ multiplex PCR, the TCRdb table keeps only in-frame clones and is missing some. V, J and clone size are those of that table, while D and trimming were read from the DNA. This sample has around 220,000 clones, with roughly 80% found just once. What was sequenced was peripheral blood. V and J are TRBV19 and TRBJ1-6; 8 bases map to TRBD1. The origin of this receptor is a middle-aged woman with active or convalescent COVID-19. This chain's CDR3 is CASSIFGQGSGSPLHF. CDR3 DNA: TGTGCCAGTAGTATCTTTGGACAGGGTAGTGGATCACCCCTCCACTTT.